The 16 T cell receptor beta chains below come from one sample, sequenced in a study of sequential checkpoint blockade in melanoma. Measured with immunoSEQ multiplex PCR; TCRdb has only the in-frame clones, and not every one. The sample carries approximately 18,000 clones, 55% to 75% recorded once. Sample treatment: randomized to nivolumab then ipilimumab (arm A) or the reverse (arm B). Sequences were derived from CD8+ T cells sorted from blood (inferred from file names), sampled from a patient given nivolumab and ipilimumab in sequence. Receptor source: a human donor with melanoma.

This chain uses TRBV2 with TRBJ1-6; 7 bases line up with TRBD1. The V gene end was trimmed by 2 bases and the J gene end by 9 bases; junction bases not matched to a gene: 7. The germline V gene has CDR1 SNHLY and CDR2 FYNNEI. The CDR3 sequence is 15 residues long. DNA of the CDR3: TGTGCCAGCAGTGAATCTCCAGACAGGGCTTCACCCCTCCACTTT. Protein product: CASSESPDRASPLHF.

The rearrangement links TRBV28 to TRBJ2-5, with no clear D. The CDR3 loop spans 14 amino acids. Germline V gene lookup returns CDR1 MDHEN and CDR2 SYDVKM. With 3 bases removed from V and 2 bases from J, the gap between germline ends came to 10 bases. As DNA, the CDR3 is TGTGCCAGCAGTTTCCTACAGACACAAGAGACCCAGTACTTC. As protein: CASSFLQTQETQYF. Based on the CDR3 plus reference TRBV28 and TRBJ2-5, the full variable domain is DVKVTQSSRYLVKRTGEKVFLECVQDMDHENMFWYRQDPGLGLRLIYFSYDVKMKEKGDIPEGYSVSREKKERFSLILESASTNQTSMYLCASSFLQTQETQYFGPGTRLLVL.

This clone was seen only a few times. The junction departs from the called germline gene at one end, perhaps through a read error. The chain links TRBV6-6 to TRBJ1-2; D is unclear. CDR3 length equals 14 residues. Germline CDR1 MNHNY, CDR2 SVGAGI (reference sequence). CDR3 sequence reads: CASSESWSNYGYTF. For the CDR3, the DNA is TGCGCCAGCAGTGAGTCTTGGAGTAACTATGGCTACACCTTC.

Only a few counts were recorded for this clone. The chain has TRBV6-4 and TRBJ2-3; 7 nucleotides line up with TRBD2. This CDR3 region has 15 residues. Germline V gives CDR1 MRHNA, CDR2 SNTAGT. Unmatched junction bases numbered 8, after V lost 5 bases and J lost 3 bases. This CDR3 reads CASSPSGEGTDTQYF. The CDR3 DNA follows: TGTGCCAGCAGTCCTAGCGGAGAGGGGACAGATACGCAGTATTTT.

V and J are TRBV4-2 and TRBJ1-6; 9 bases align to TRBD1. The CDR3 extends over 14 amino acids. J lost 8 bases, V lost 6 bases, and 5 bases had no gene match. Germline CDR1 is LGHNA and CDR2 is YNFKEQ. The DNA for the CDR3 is TGTGCCAGCAGTCAGGACAGGGGTGATTCACCCCTCCACTTT. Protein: CASSQDRGDSPLHF.

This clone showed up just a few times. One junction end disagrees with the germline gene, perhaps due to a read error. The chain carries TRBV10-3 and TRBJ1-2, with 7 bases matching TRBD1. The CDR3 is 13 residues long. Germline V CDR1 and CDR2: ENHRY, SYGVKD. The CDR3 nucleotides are TGTGCCAGCAGTCTCTCAGGGGGAAGGGGCTACACCTTC. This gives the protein CASSLSGGRGYTF.

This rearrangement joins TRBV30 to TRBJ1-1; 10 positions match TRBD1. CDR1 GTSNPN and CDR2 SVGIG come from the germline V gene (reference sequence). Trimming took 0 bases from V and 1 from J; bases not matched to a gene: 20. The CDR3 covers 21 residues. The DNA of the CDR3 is TGTGCCTGGAGTGTAAGCTCCGGGTGGGACAGGGGTGCTAGGTGGAACACTGAAGCTTTCTTT. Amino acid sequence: CAWSVSSGWDRGARWNTEAFF.

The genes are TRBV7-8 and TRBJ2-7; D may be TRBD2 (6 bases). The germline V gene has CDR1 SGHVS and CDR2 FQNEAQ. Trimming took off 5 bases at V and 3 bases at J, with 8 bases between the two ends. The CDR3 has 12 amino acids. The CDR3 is CASSGGIYEQYF. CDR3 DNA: TGTGCCAGCAGCGGGGGGATCTACGAGCAGTACTTC.

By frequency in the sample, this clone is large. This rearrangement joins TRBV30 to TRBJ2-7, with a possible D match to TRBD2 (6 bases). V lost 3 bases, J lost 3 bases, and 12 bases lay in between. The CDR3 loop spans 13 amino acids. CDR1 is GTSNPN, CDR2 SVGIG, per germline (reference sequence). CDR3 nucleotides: TGTGCCTGGAGGACGGGACTCCTCTACGAGCAGTACTTC. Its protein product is CAWRTGLLYEQYF.

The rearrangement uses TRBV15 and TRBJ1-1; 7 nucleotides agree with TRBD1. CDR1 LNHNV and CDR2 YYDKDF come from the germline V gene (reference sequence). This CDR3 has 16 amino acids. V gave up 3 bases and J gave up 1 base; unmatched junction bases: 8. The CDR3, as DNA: TGTGCCACCAGCAGGGCACAGGGGCACCCGAACACTGAAGCTTTCTTT. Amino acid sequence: CATSRAQGHPNTEAFF.

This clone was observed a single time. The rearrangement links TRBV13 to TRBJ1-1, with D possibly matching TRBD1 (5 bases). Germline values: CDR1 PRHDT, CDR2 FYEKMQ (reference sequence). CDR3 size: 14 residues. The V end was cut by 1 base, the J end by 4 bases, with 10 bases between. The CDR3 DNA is TGTGCCAGCAGCTTAGCGGGGGACCGCACTGAAGCTTTCTTT. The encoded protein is CASSLAGDRTEAFF. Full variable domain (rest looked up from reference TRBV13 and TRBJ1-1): AAGVIQSPRHLIKEKRETATLKCYPIPRHDTVYWYQQGPGQDPQFLISFYEKMQSDKGSIPDRFSAQQFSDYHSELNMSSLELGDSALYFCASSLAGDRTEAFFGQGTRLTVV.

CDR3 residues: CASSPLTSSYEQYF. The CDR3 nucleotides are TGTGCCAGCAGTCCGCTGACTAGTAGCTACGAGCAGTACTTC. The V and J genes are TRBV28 and TRBJ2-7, with D tentatively TRBD2 (6 bases). Germline CDR1 reads MDHEN; CDR2 reads SYDVKM. The ends were cut back, 5 bases at V and 3 bases at J, with 14 bases in the middle. The CDR3 loop spans 14 amino acids. Based on the CDR3 plus reference TRBV28 and TRBJ2-7, the full variable domain is DVKVTQSSRYLVKRTGEKVFLECVQDMDHENMFWYRQDPGLGLRLIYFSYDVKMKEKGDIPEGYSVSREKKERFSLILESASTNQTSMYLCASSPLTSSYEQYFGPGTRLTVT.

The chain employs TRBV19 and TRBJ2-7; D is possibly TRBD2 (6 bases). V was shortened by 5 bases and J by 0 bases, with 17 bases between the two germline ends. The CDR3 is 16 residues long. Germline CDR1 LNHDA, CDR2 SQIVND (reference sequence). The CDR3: CASSPGFAGLSYEQYF. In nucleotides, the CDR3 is TGTGCCAGTAGTCCAGGGTTCGCGGGGCTCTCCTACGAGCAGTACTTC.

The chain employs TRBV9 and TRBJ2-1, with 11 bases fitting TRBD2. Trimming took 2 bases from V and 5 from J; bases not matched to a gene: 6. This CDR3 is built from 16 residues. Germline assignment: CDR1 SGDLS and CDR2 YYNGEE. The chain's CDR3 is CASSVSGGAGNNEQFF. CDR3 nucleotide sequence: TGTGCCAGCAGCGTTAGCGGGGGGGCCGGAAACAATGAGCAGTTCTTC.

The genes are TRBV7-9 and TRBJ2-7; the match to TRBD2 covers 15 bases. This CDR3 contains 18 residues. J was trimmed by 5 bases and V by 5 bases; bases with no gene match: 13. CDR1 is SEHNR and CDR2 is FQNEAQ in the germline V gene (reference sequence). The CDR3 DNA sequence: TGTGCCAGCAGCCCCCCCTCCGGGACTAGCGGGGGGCCTCACGAGCAGTACTTC. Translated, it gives CASSPPSGTSGGPHEQYF.

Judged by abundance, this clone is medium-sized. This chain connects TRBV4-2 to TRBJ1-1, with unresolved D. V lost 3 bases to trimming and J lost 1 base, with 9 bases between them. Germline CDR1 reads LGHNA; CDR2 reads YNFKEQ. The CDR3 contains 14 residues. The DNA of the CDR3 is TGTGCCAGCAGCCATCATACAGAGAACACTGAAGCTTTCTTT. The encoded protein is CASSHHTENTEAFF.